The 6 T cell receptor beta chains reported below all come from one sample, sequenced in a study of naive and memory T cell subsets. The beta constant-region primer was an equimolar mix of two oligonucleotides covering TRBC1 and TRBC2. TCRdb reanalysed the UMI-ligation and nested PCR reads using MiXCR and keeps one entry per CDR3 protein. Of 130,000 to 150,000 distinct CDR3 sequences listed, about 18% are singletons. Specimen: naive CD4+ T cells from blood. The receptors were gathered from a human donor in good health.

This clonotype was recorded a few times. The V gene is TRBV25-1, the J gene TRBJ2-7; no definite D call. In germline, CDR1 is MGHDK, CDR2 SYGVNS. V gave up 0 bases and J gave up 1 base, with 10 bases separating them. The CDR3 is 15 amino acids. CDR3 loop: CASSEYEDRSYEQYF. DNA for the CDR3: TGTGCCAGCAGTGAATACGAGGATCGGTCCTACGAGCAGTACTTC.

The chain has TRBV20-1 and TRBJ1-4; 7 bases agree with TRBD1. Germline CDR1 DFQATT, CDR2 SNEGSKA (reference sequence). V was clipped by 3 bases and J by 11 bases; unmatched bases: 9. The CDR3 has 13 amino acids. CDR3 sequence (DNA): TGCAGTGCTAGTTCCGACAGGGAGGGGAAACTGTTTTTT. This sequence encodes CSASSDREGKLFF.

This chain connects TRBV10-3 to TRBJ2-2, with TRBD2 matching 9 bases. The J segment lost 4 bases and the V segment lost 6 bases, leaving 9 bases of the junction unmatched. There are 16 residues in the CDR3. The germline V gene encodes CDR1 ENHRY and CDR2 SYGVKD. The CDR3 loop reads CAIRKSSGTVTGELFF. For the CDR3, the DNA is TGTGCCATCAGGAAGTCTAGCGGGACGGTCACCGGGGAGCTGTTTTTT.

As DNA, the CDR3 is TGTGCCAGCAGTTCCCGCGGGACAGCCAATAATTCACCCCTCCACTTT. It codes for CASSSRGTANNSPLHF. The chain has TRBV12-3 or TRBV12-4 and TRBJ1-6, with TRBD1 matching over 7 bases. CDR3 length: 16 residues. With V trimmed by 4 bases and J by 5 bases, 8 bases remained unmatched.

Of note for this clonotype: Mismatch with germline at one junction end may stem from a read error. The CDR3, as DNA: TGTGCCAGCAACCTCGGGACAGCGAACCCCGGGGAGCTGTTTTTT. It specifies CASNLGTANPGELFF. This chain connects TRBV27 to TRBJ2-2; TRBD1 matches at 7 bases. CDR1 is MNHEY, CDR2 SMNVEV, per germline (reference sequence). This CDR3 comprises 15 residues.

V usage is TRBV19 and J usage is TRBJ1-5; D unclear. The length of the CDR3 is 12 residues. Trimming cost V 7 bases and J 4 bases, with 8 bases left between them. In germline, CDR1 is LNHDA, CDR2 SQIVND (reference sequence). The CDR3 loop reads CASTGFNQPQHF. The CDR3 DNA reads TGTGCCAGTACGGGGTTTAATCAGCCCCAGCATTTT.